Listed below are T cell receptor beta chains from one sample, sequenced in a study of blood T cell repertoires in COVID-19. The repertoire was sequenced with immunoSEQ multiplex PCR; TCRdb's copy has only in-frame clones and lacks some. The repertoire holds around 500,000 clones, with 70% to 90% as singletons. The sequenced sample consisted of peripheral blood. The source of these receptors is a human donor in a cohort sampled during active COVID-19. Each CDR3 is given with its conserved first and last residue. A D gene is named only where the DNA matches it firmly. Clone size is shown for a subset of rows, as once, few, many or a class of expanded clone.

cdr3_length,v_call,j_call,clone_size,d_call,cdr3_nt,cdr3_aa
19,TRBV18,TRBJ2-6,-,-,TGTGCCAGCTCACGAAAACCCCGGACAGATAACTCTGGGGCCAACGTCCTGACTTTC,CASSRKPRTDNSGANVLTF
16,TRBV21-1,TRBJ1-5,once,-,TGTGCCAGCAGCAAATGGGGCAGGGGGCACCATCAGCCCCAGCATTTT,CASSKWGRGHHQPQHF
16,TRBV28,TRBJ1-1,-,TRBD1,TGTGCCAGCAGTTTACACGGGACAGGGGGTTATAATGAAGCTTTCTTT,CASSLHGTGGYNEAFF
17,TRBV11-3,TRBJ2-1,-,TRBD1,TGTGCCAGCAGCTTCCAGTCCGGGACAGGGAGAGCGAATGAGCAGTTCTTC,CASSFQSGTGRANEQFF
15,TRBV7-2,TRBJ1-2,-,-,TGTGCCAGCAGCTGGGACTCAGGGCCCAACTATGGCTACACCTTC,CASSWDSGPNYGYTF
14,TRBV11-2,TRBJ2-1,-,TRBD1,TGTGCCAGCAGGCCAGGACAGGGGCGATATGAGCAGTTCTTC,CASRPGQGRYEQFF
15,TRBV4-3,TRBJ1-1,-,TRBD1,TGCGCCAGCAGCCAAACCGGGACAGGGGCCACTGAAGCTTTCTTT,CASSQTGTGATEAFF
14,TRBV3-1/TRBV3-2,TRBJ2-3,-,-,TGTGCCAGCAGCCAAGACAGAAGCACAGATACGCAGTATTTT,CASSQDRSTDTQYF
14,TRBV29-1,TRBJ2-2,-,-,TGCAGCGTTGAAAGGGGGTCCGGGACCGGGGAGCTGTTTTTT,CSVERGSGTGELFF
15,TRBV5-1,TRBJ2-7,-,TRBD2,TGCGCCAGCAGCCCCTTAGCGGGAGATACCTACGAGCAGTACTTC,CASSPLAGDTYEQYF
17,TRBV30,TRBJ1-6,-,TRBD1,TGTGCCTGGAGTTTTACCGGGACAGCTCTTTATAATTCACCCCTCCACTTT,CAWSFTGTALYNSPLHF
15,TRBV6-4,TRBJ2-1,-,TRBD2,TGTGCCAGCTCTCCCAGCGGGAGGAGTTACAATGAGCAGTTCTTC,CASSPSGRSYNEQFF
16,TRBV3-1/TRBV3-2,TRBJ1-2,few,TRBD1,TGTGCCAGCAGCCAAGTAATGGGACAGGGCGCCTATGGCTACACCTTC,CASSQVMGQGAYGYTF
11,TRBV29-1,TRBJ2-2,-,-,TGCAGCGTCCGAAGGGAGGGGGAGCTGTTTTTT,CSVRREGELFF
14,TRBV7-3,TRBJ2-2,-,-,TGTGCCAGCAGCTTAGCTCTAAACACCGGGGAGCTGTTTTTT,CASSLALNTGELFF
11,TRBV6-5,TRBJ2-7,-,-,TGTGCCAGCACCGGGGCCTACGAGCAGTACTTC,CASTGAYEQYF
16,TRBV5-8,TRBJ2-3,once,-,TGTGCCAGCAGCCCCGGTAGGGGTACTAGCACAGATACGCAGTATTTT,CASSPGRGTSTDTQYF
15,TRBV3-1/TRBV3-2,TRBJ1-2,-,-,TGTGCCAGCAGCCAAGATAGGGGCCGGGCCTATGGCTACACCTTC,CASSQDRGRAYGYTF